The next 3 T cell receptor beta chains were all read from a single sample in a study of blood T cell repertoires in COVID-19. The method was immunoSEQ multiplex PCR; TCRdb's version includes in-frame clones alone and lacks a portion of them. The table has about 100,000 clones, approximately 80% seen once. Sequenced material: peripheral blood. These receptors were collected from a man aged 45-65 years with active or convalescent COVID-19.

The rearrangement joins TRBV5-1 to TRBJ2-3; possible D gene TRBD2, 7 bases. The CDR3 contains 14 residues. Trimming cost V 4 bases and J 4 bases, with 13 bases left between them. From germline, CDR1 is SGHRS and CDR2 YFSETQ. DNA of the CDR3: TGCGCCAGCAGCCCCGGGGGGCGTGCAGATACGCAGTATTTT. This translates into CASSPGGRADTQYF.

The chain combines TRBV5-5 with TRBJ2-5; no firm D call. CDR3 length: 14 residues. Germline V CDR1 and CDR2: SGHKS, YYEKEE (reference sequence). V lost 0 bases to trimming and J lost 3 bases, with 9 bases between them. This CDR3 is CASSLVTHEETQYF. Written as DNA, the CDR3 is TGTGCCAGCAGCTTGGTTACTCATGAAGAGACCCAGTACTTC.

The count of this clone is one. This chain connects TRBV24-1 to TRBJ1-5; D is undetermined. Germline V gives CDR1 KGHDR, CDR2 SFDVKD. This CDR3 is 12 amino acids long. Between the trimmed V and J ends, which lost 1 base and 12 bases, there was a span of 9 bases. The CDR3: CATSDFHTGQHF. CDR3 bases: TGTGCCACCAGTGATTTCCACACGGGCCAGCATTTT.